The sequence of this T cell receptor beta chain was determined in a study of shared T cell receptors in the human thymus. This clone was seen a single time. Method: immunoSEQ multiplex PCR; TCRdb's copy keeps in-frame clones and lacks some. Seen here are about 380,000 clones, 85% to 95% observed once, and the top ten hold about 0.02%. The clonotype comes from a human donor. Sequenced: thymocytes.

The CDR3 reads CASSYSESGCRTEAFF. DNA for the CDR3: TGTGCCAGCAGTTACTCGGAATCGGGGTGTCGGACTGAAGCTTTCTTT. This chain joins TRBV6-6 and TRBJ1-1; D is unresolved. From germline, CDR1 is MNHNY and CDR2 SVGAGI (reference sequence). V was clipped by 0 bases and J by 5 bases, with 16 bases between them. This CDR3 spans 16 amino acids.